What follows are 14 T cell receptor beta chains derived from one specimen sequenced in a study of CD8 T cells in Susac syndrome (dated by TCRdb to between 2018 and 2021). The library was obtained by the immunoSEQ multiplex PCR assay. RNA was extracted using the RNeasy kit, and about 0.45 to 1 ug of the RNA was reverse transcribed with random hexamers. The raw public reads went through TCRdb reprocessing: fastp at Q25, MiXCR clone calling, in-frame beta chains kept. Identical CDR3 proteins give one entry, which carries the most common genes and DNA. The sample records 100,000 or so distinct CDR3 sequences, 85% to 95% of which are singletons. The ten largest clones add up to about 0.12% of the sample. Sequenced: CD8+ T cells from PBMCs. The receptors originated from a human donor in good health.

The chain uses TRBV9 and TRBJ2-7, with TRBD1 matching 8 bases. After removal of 4 bases from V and 2 bases from J, the junction contained 8 bases not matched to a gene. This CDR3 spans 15 amino acids. The germline gives CDR1 SGDLS, CDR2 YYNGEE. CDR3 sequence: CASSPSTGDTYEQYF. In DNA form, the CDR3 reads TGTGCCAGCAGCCCATCGACAGGGGACACCTACGAGCAGTACTTC.

As concerns this clonotype: One end of the junction is discordant with germline, which a read error may explain. The chain couples TRBV12-3 or TRBV12-4 to TRBJ1-1; 10 nucleotides align to TRBD1. This CDR3 has 15 residues. The chain's CDR3 is CASSLTGGAGTETFF. The CDR3 DNA reads TGTGCCAGCAGCCTGACAGGGGGCGCGGGTACTGAAACTTTCTTT.

This clonotype was seen a single time. The chain is built from TRBV3-1 and TRBJ2-1; 9 positions match TRBD2. The trim removed 4 bases at V and 8 bases at J, leaving 9 bases unmatched. Germline lookup yields CDR1 LGHDT and CDR2 YNNKEL (reference sequence). The CDR3 runs to 15 residues. This CDR3 reads CASSPSGTYKDEQFF. Here the CDR3 DNA reads TGTGCCAGCAGCCCTAGCGGGACATATAAGGATGAGCAGTTCTTC.

The V and J genes are TRBV13 and TRBJ2-2; 10 bases map to TRBD1. The CDR3 extends over 16 amino acids. V trimming: 8 bases; J trimming: 3 bases; junction bases outside the gene matches: 9. Germline CDR1 and CDR2: PRHDT and FYEKMQ (reference sequence). The CDR3 protein is CASGPGDRGYTGELFF. In DNA form, the CDR3 reads TGTGCCAGCGGACCCGGGGACAGGGGTTACACCGGGGAGCTGTTTTTT.

This chain uses TRBV4-2 with TRBJ2-7; TRBD2 might be the D (5 bases). The CDR3 is made up of 16 amino acids. Trimming took off 0 bases at V and 5 bases at J, with 17 bases between the two ends. Germline CDR1 LGHNA, CDR2 YNFKEQ. The CDR3 sequence: CASSQESRAHRNEQYF. Written as DNA, the CDR3 is TGTGCCAGCAGCCAAGAATCGAGGGCCCATAGGAACGAGCAGTACTTC.

The chain has TRBV29-1 and TRBJ1-1; 7 bases match TRBD1. The V segment lost 4 bases and the J segment 8 bases; nucleotides outside the gene matches: 10. Germline V gene data show CDR1 as SQVTM and CDR2 as ANQGSEA. This CDR3 is 13 amino acids long. CDR3 loop: CSVAGTDVLEAFF. The CDR3 DNA follows: TGCAGCGTTGCCGGGACAGATGTTTTAGAAGCTTTCTTT.

This chain connects TRBV5-1 to TRBJ2-2, with TRBD2 as a possible D gene (6 bases). V was clipped by 1 base and J by 7 bases, with 8 bases between them. In germline, CDR1 is SGHRS, CDR2 YFSETQ. This CDR3 has 13 amino acids. The CDR3 DNA sequence: TGCGCCAGCAGCTTGCAGGGAGGCGGGGAGCTGTTTTTT. The encoded protein is CASSLQGGGELFF.

V is TRBV7-2 and J is TRBJ1-2, with D possibly being TRBD1 (6 bases). V was pared by 9 bases and J by 6 bases, with 23 bases between. Germline-derived CDR1 and CDR2 are SGHTA and FQGNSA. The CDR3 contains 15 residues. CDR3 loop: CARDRYAGDGNGYTF. The DNA for the CDR3 is TGTGCCAGGGACAGATATGCGGGGGATGGAAATGGCTACACCTTC.

The rearrangement joins TRBV6-2 or TRBV6-3 to TRBJ1-2, with a weak D call TRBD1 (5 bases). CDR3 length equals 15 residues. V lost 2 bases, J lost 6 bases, and 16 bases lay in between. Germline values: CDR1 MNHEY, CDR2 SVGEGT. CDR3 residues: CASSYQPLRGDGYTF. In nucleotides, the CDR3 is TGTGCCAGCAGTTACCAGCCCCTGCGGGGGGATGGCTACACCTTC.

The chain carries TRBV29-1 and TRBJ1-1; no firm D call. With 4 bases removed from V and 0 bases from J, the gap between germline ends came to 9 bases. Germline V lookup: CDR1 SQVTM, CDR2 ANQGSEA. This CDR3 contains 13 residues. The CDR3 is CSVVGQVNTEAFF. The CDR3 DNA is TGCAGCGTTGTGGGCCAGGTGAACACTGAAGCTTTCTTT.

The chain joins TRBV6-5 to TRBJ2-7; 7 bases agree with TRBD1. The germline V gene has CDR1 MNHEY and CDR2 SVGAGI. The CDR3 consists of 14 residues. The V gene end was trimmed by 5 bases and the J gene end by 3 bases; junction bases not matched to a gene: 7. The CDR3 loop reads CASSEGTANYEQYF. CDR3 coding DNA: TGTGCCAGCAGTGAGGGGACAGCCAACTACGAGCAGTACTTC.

The gene calls are TRBV3-1 and TRBJ2-7, with D unresolved. The CDR3 runs to 12 residues. The ends were cut back, 3 bases at V and 3 bases at J, with 6 bases in the middle. Germline V gene data show CDR1 as LGHDT and CDR2 as YNNKEL (reference sequence). CDR3 region: CASSQIGYEQYF. The CDR3 region has the DNA TGTGCCAGCAGCCAGATAGGCTACGAGCAGTACTTC.

The chain recombines TRBV18 with TRBJ2-2; D gene uncertain. Trimming cost V 2 bases and J 3 bases, with 4 bases left between them. The V gene's germline CDR1 is KGHSH and CDR2 LQKENI. The length of the CDR3 is 13 residues. This CDR3 reads CASSPTDTGELFF. The CDR3 DNA follows: TGTGCCAGCTCACCAACTGACACCGGGGAGCTGTTTTTT.

The V call is TRBV6-2 or TRBV6-3, the J call TRBJ2-2; TRBD1 is a possible D gene (6 bases). V was trimmed by 7 bases and J by 2 bases, leaving 17 bases between them. Germline V gives CDR1 MNHEY, CDR2 SVGEGT. CDR3 length: 16 amino acids. CDR3 amino acids: CASKFSGGHNTGELFF. In DNA, the CDR3 is TGTGCCAGCAAGTTCAGTGGGGGACACAACACCGGGGAGCTGTTTTTT.